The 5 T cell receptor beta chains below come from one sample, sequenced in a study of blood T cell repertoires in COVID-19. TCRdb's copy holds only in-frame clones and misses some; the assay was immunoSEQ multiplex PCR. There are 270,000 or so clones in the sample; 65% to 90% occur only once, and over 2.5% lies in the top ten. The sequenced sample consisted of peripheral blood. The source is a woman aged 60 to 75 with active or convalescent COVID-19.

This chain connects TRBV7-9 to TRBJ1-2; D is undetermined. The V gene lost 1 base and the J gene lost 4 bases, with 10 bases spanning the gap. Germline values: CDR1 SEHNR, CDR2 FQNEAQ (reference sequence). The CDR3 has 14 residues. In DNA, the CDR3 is TGTGCCAGCAGCTTAGGGCAGATTTTCTATGGCTACACCTTC. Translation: CASSLGQIFYGYTF.

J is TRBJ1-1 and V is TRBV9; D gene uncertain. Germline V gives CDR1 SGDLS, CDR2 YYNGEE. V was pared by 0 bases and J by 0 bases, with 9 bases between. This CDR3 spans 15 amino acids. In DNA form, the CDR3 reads TGTGCCAGCAGCGTAGAAAACAGATTGAACACTGAAGCTTTCTTT. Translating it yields CASSVENRLNTEAFF.

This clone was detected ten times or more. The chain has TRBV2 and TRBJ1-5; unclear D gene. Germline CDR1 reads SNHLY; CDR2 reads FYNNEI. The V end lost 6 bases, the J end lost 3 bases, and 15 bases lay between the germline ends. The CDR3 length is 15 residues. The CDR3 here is CASRYGEGANQPQHF. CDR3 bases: TGTGCCAGCAGGTATGGGGAGGGAGCCAATCAGCCCCAGCATTTT.

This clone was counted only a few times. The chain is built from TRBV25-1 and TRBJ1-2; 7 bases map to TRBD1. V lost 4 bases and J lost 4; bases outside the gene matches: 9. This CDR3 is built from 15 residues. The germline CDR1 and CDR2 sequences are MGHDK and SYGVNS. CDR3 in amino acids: CASSGLGQAPYGYTF. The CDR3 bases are TGTGCCAGCAGTGGTTTAGGACAGGCCCCCTATGGCTACACCTTC.

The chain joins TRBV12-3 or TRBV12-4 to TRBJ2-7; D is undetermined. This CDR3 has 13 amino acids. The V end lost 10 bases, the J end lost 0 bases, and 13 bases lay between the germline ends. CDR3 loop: CATTPFSSYEQYF. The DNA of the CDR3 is TGTGCCACCACGCCTTTTAGCTCCTACGAGCAGTACTTC.